A single sample gave rise to the 25 T cell receptor beta chains below, sequenced in a study of T-cell reconstitution after alpha-beta-depleted transplantation in children. Unique molecular identifiers featured in how the TCRbeta library was prepared. TCRdb used MiXCR to reprocess the PCR reads, holding one entry per CDR3 protein. Of about 200,000 distinct CDR3 sequences in the sample, approximately 6.8% were seen once. This specimen was PBMCs, taken before TCRalphabeta/CD19-depleted stem cell transplant. These receptors were taken from a girl less than two years old with combined immunodeficiency, due to receive a stem cell transplant.

Points on this clonotype: With a much larger clone just one base away, this may be a read error. The chain combines TRBV5-5 with TRBJ2-1; no definite D call. V was shortened by 4 bases and J by 10 bases, with 9 bases between the two germline ends. Germline values: CDR1 SGHKS, CDR2 YYEKEE (reference sequence). This CDR3 is built from 11 residues. The CDR3 DNA reads TGTGCCAGCAGCCCCTTGGACGAGCAGTTCTTC. Translation: CASSPLDEQFF.

This clonotype appeared many times. This chain connects TRBV14 to TRBJ2-4; perhaps D is TRBD1 or TRBD2 (5 bases each). The germline CDR1 and CDR2 sequences are SGHDN and FVKESK. CDR3 length equals 16 residues. The V end was cut by 1 base, the J end by 1 base, with 11 bases between. The CDR3 DNA reads TGTGCCAGCAGCCAAGGAAGGGGACGTGCCAAAAACATTCAGTACTTC. Residues: CASSQGRGRAKNIQYF.

CDR3 sequence reads: CSADTSGSRNEQFF. CDR3 coding DNA: TGCAGTGCAGATACTAGCGGGAGTAGGAATGAGCAGTTCTTC. The rearrangement links TRBV29-1 to TRBJ2-1; TRBD2 agrees at 11 bases. This CDR3 spans 14 amino acids. Germline V gives CDR1 SQVTM, CDR2 ANQGSEA.

This clonotype was seen many times. The chain links TRBV7-9 to TRBJ1-3; the D is unclear. Trimming pared 4 bases from V and 1 base from J, leaving 11 bases between. Germline assignment: CDR1 SEHNR and CDR2 FQNEAQ (reference sequence). The CDR3 runs 15 residues. CDR3 loop: CASSSQEQSGNTIYF. The DNA of the CDR3 is TGTGCCAGCAGCTCGCAGGAACAATCTGGAAACACCATATATTTT.

This clonotype was detected ten times or more. V is TRBV7-2 and J is TRBJ2-1; D might be TRBD2 (7 bases). V was shortened by 0 bases and J by 9 bases, with 9 bases between the two germline ends. The CDR3 is 13 residues long. CDR1 is SGHTA, CDR2 FQGNSA, per germline. This chain's CDR3 is CASSLARGGEQFF. The DNA for the CDR3 is TGTGCCAGCAGCTTAGCGAGGGGGGGTGAGCAGTTCTTC.

The gene calls are TRBV7-2 and TRBJ1-4; TRBD1 aligns across 7 bases. Germline V lookup: CDR1 SGHTA, CDR2 FQGNSA. There are 16 residues in the CDR3. Trimming at V came to 0 bases and at J to 7 bases, leaving 8 bases not matched to a gene. The CDR3 spells CASSLALVRGVEKLFF. CDR3 sequence (DNA): TGTGCCAGCAGCTTAGCGTTGGTCAGGGGGGTTGAAAAACTGTTTTTT.

The chain links TRBV6-2 or TRBV6-3 to TRBJ1-2; D possibly corresponds to TRBD1 (5 bases). CDR1 is MNHEY, CDR2 SVGEGT, per germline. The CDR3 is 11 amino acids. Trimming removed 8 bases from V and 6 bases from J, with 10 bases in between. The CDR3 loop is CASVQGDGYTF. The CDR3 DNA follows: TGTGCCAGCGTCCAGGGCGATGGCTACACCTTC.

The V and J genes are TRBV6-1 and TRBJ2-1; no clear D. CDR1 MNHNS and CDR2 SASEGT come from the germline V gene. V shed 6 bases and J shed 10 bases, with 16 bases lying between them. The CDR3 spans 13 residues. The DNA of the CDR3 is TGTGCCAGCAGACGCCCGGCGGCGAACGAGCAGTTCTTC. Protein product: CASRRPAANEQFF.

This clonotype was counted ten times or more. The chain links TRBV12-3 or TRBV12-4 to TRBJ2-3, with a tentative D call TRBD2 (5 bases). The ends were cut back, 6 bases at V and 0 bases at J, with 10 bases in the middle. The CDR3 contains 14 residues. The DNA of the CDR3 is TGTGCCAGCAGCTGGACTGCTAGCACAGATACGCAGTATTTT. This translates into CASSWTASTDTQYF.

The CDR3 DNA follows: TGTGCCAGCAGCTTGGATGTTGGGACAGCCTATAATGAAAAACTGTTTTTT. Translating gives CASSLDVGTAYNEKLFF. The rearrangement joins TRBV5-4 to TRBJ1-4, with 7 bases that match TRBD1. The CDR3 has 17 residues. Germline CDR1 SGHNT, CDR2 YYREEE (reference sequence). With 0 bases clipped from V and 4 bases from J, the junction kept 9 bases outside the gene matches.

This clonotype was found a few times. The chain combines TRBV20-1 with TRBJ2-5, with D perhaps matching TRBD1 or TRBD2 (7 bases each). Germline CDR1 and CDR2: DFQATT and SNEGSKA (reference sequence). The CDR3 runs to 14 residues. Trimming removed 8 bases at V and 4 bases at J, with 20 bases between. The CDR3 is CSRSAPGGAETQYF. CDR3 in DNA: TGCAGTCGCTCCGCCCCAGGGGGGGCAGAGACCCAGTACTTC.

This clonotype was counted at least ten times. The chain combines TRBV10-3 with TRBJ2-5, with 7 bases fitting TRBD1. V shed 4 bases and J 4 bases; nucleotides not matched to a gene: 9. CDR1 is ENHRY and CDR2 is SYGVKD in the germline V gene. The CDR3 has 15 amino acids. The CDR3 loop reads CAISGSAGGGETQYF. Written as DNA, the CDR3 is TGTGCCATCAGTGGATCCGCAGGGGGTGGAGAGACCCAGTACTTC.

The table lists this clonotype with many counts. The chain recombines TRBV7-8 with TRBJ2-7, with unresolved D. This CDR3 has 15 residues. The germline V and J ends were trimmed by 6 bases and 6 bases, with 21 bases remaining between them. The germline gives CDR1 SGHVS, CDR2 FQNEAQ. CDR3: CASRPQPTPLGEQYF. Here the CDR3 DNA reads TGTGCCAGCAGGCCCCAACCGACACCATTGGGCGAGCAGTACTTC.

This clonotype turned up a few times. The chain employs TRBV2 and TRBJ2-5; no reliable D call. The V and J ends lost 8 bases and 3 bases respectively, with 10 bases between them. The CDR3 is 12 residues long. Germline CDR1 and CDR2: SNHLY and FYNNEI. CDR3 loop: CASQPPEETQYF. The CDR3 coding sequence is TGTGCCAGCCAGCCGCCAGAAGAGACCCAGTACTTC.

In this sample, this clonotype turned up many times. The gene calls are TRBV12-3 or TRBV12-4 and TRBJ1-1; D gene uncertain. The CDR3 is 13 residues long. With 6 bases removed from V and 11 bases from J, the gap between germline ends came to 19 bases. The chain's CDR3 is CASRGLTGPGAFF. Here the CDR3 DNA reads TGTGCCAGCAGGGGATTGACCGGGCCCGGGGCTTTCTTT.

This clonotype came up many times. The chain employs TRBV24-1 and TRBJ2-1; 8 nucleotides line up with TRBD2. CDR3 length: 15 amino acids. Germline-derived CDR1 and CDR2 are KGHDR and SFDVKD. The V and J ends lost 4 bases and 2 bases, in that order; junction bases with no gene match: 3. This CDR3 reads CATSDQAGAYNEQFF. CDR3 sequence (DNA): TGTGCCACCAGTGACCAAGCGGGAGCCTACAATGAGCAGTTCTTC.

This clonotype was counted between two and nine times. The chain couples TRBV7-2 to TRBJ2-7, with 11 positions matching TRBD2. Germline V gene data show CDR1 as SGHTA and CDR2 as FQGNSA. J was trimmed by 7 bases and V by 4 bases; bases with no gene match: 6. The CDR3 length is 14 residues. The CDR3 coding sequence is TGTGCCAGCAGCTCTACTAGCGGGAGAAGTGAGCAGTACTTC. Residues: CASSSTSGRSEQYF.

This clonotype was detected ten times or more. J is TRBJ2-4 and V is TRBV25-1; no clear D gene. Trimming stripped 1 base from V and 5 bases from J, with 9 bases between. There are 14 residues in the CDR3. The germline gives CDR1 MGHDK, CDR2 SYGVNS. Written as DNA, the CDR3 is TGTGCCAGCAGTGAATTGTTAACGGAAAACATTCAGTACTTC. Translated, it gives CASSELLTENIQYF.

This clonotype was found many times. V is TRBV29-1 and J is TRBJ2-2; D may be TRBD1 (5 bases). CDR1 and CDR2 (germline): SQVTM, ANQGSEA. This CDR3 spans 14 amino acids. V was clipped by 0 bases and J by 5 bases, with 10 bases between them. The CDR3 is CSVEEGLGTGELFF. The CDR3 region has the DNA TGCAGCGTTGAAGAGGGGCTGGGGACCGGGGAGCTGTTTTTT.

The chain is built from TRBV5-1 and TRBJ1-2; 8 bases agree with TRBD1. V was pared by 3 bases and J by 4 bases, with 5 bases of the junction left unmatched. The CDR3 sequence is 14 residues long. From germline, CDR1 is SGHRS and CDR2 YFSETQ. The CDR3, as DNA: TGCGCCAGCAGCTCGACCGGACAGGGCTATGGCTACACCTTC. Residues: CASSSTGQGYGYTF.

This clonotype occurred many times. The rearrangement uses TRBV28 and TRBJ2-7; 11 nucleotides line up with TRBD2. Germline V gene data show CDR1 as MDHEN and CDR2 as SYDVKM. Trimming at V came to 5 bases and at J to 5 bases, leaving 8 bases not matched to a gene. The CDR3 loop spans 15 amino acids. CDR3 nucleotide sequence: TGTGCCAGCAGTCCCTCACTAGCGGGAGTTAACGAGCAGTACTTC. Protein: CASSPSLAGVNEQYF.

This clonotype was recorded a few times. The chain links TRBV7-2 to TRBJ2-5, with TRBD2 matching over 15 bases. Germline CDR1 and CDR2: SGHTA and FQGNSA. CDR3 size: 16 residues. The junction had 6 bases not matched to a gene; V was cut back by 3 bases and J by 7 bases. CDR3: CASSFGTSGGTGTQYF. DNA of the CDR3: TGTGCCAGCAGCTTCGGGACTAGCGGGGGGACTGGGACCCAGTACTTC.

This clonotype was picked up a small number of times. This rearrangement joins TRBV30 to TRBJ2-3; maybe TRBD2 (6 bases). This CDR3 is built from 14 residues. Germline V CDR1 and CDR2: GTSNPN, SVGIG (reference sequence). V lost 0 bases and J lost 0, with 7 bases in between. CDR3 region: CAWSVTSSTDTQYF. The CDR3 DNA reads TGTGCCTGGAGTGTAACTAGCAGCACAGATACGCAGTATTTT.

This clonotype was picked up many times. The chain is built from TRBV27 and TRBJ2-7; 8 bases match TRBD2. CDR3 size: 15 residues. CDR1 and CDR2 from the germline V gene are MNHEY and SMNVEV (reference sequence). V shed 2 bases, J shed 1 base, and the junction held 4 bases outside the gene matches. The CDR3 sequence: CASSLIAGFSYEQYF. DNA for the CDR3: TGTGCCAGCAGTTTAATAGCGGGGTTTTCCTACGAGCAGTACTTC.

The chain is built from TRBV27 and TRBJ2-7, with TRBD1 identical over 9 bases. The CDR3 sequence is 14 residues long. CDR1 and CDR2 from the germline V gene are MNHEY and SMNVEV (reference sequence). With V trimmed by 6 bases and J by 5 bases, 8 bases remained unmatched. CDR3 coding DNA: TGTGCCAGCAGAATACGGACAGGGGTCAACGAGCAGTACTTC. Translating gives CASRIRTGVNEQYF.